This T cell receptor (beta chain) was captured in a study of control samples from healthy donors and cancer patients. This clone was observed a few times. At one of its ends the junction is not consistent with the germline gene, which may arise from a read error. Repertoires were generated with immunoSEQ multiplex PCR, while TCRdb's copy carries only in-frame clones and drops some. The table lists 400,000 to 500,000 clones, over 75% of them singletons, with 5.5% to 8% in the top ten. There are 14 residues in the CDR3. Germline CDR1 reads SGHTA; CDR2 reads FQGNSA. This receptor was identified in a man aged 40-49 years with head and neck cancer. The rearrangement joins TRBV7-2 to TRBJ1-1, with TRBD1 as a possible D gene (5 bases). Sample: PBMCs. CDR3 residues: CASSPLRQLPTILF. The CDR3, as DNA: TGTGCCAGCAGCCCACTCCGACAGCTCCCGACGATATTATTT. Supplemented by reference TRBV7-2 and TRBJ1-1, the full variable domain reads GAGVSQSPSNKVTEKGKDVELRCDPISGHTALYWYRQSLGQGLEFLIYFQGNSAPDKSGLPSDRFSAERTGGSVSTLTIQRTQQEDSAVYLCASSPLRQLPTILFGQGTRLTVV.